This T cell receptor beta chain came from a study of PD-1 blockade in classical Hodgkin lymphoma. Each patient relapsed following autologous stem cell transplantation, and prior brentuximab vedotin exposure differed. The study's findings and limits: Relapsed/refractory patients reportedly had lower baseline diversity than newly diagnosed patients.

Turning to this clone: The antigen is undetermined.

The protocol was immunoSEQ multiplex PCR, while the TCRdb copy is restricted to in-frame clones and leaves out a portion. In the table there are more than 140,000 clones, just under 80% of which are singletons. Between the trimmed V and J ends, which lost 2 bases and 5 bases, there was a span of 21 bases. This CDR3 has 17 amino acids. Germline CDR1 is LGHNT and CDR2 is FRNRAP. Sequences were derived from peripheral blood mononuclear cells (PBMCs), sampled before the second cycle of nivolumab. The receptor's source is a human donor with classical Hodgkin lymphoma. The V gene is TRBV12-5, the J gene TRBJ1-1; D may be TRBD1 (6 bases). The CDR3 region is CASGLSLGRGAGTEAFF. CDR3 nucleotides: TGTGCTAGTGGTTTGTCCCTCGGGAGGGGGGCAGGGACTGAAGCTTTCTTT.